The clone carrying this T cell receptor beta chain came up a few times. The sample comes from a study of T-cell reconstitution after alpha-beta-depleted transplantation in children. It was with unique molecular identifiers that the TCRbeta library was prepared. TCRdb processed the PCR reads anew with MiXCR; each CDR3 protein has one entry. The table includes about 360,000 distinct CDR3 sequences, 10% to 15% detected once. CDR1 MRHNA and CDR2 SNTAGT come from the germline V gene. Trimming took 3 bases from V and 4 from J; bases not matched to a gene: 6. The CDR3 loop spans 15 amino acids. The sequences come from PBMCs, collected from the stem cell graft. The sequence derives from a human donor who donated a stem cell graft to a child with Fanconi anemia. The rearrangement joins TRBV6-4 to TRBJ2-1; TRBD2 agrees at 7 bases. The CDR3 spells CASSDREAVYNEQFF. As DNA, the CDR3 is TGTGCCAGCAGTGATCGGGAGGCCGTTTACAATGAGCAGTTCTTC.